One sample yielded the 29 T cell receptor beta chains listed below, sequenced in a study of vaccination effects on CD4 cells after COVID-19 (dated by TCRdb to about 2022). In the ViraFEST assay, PBMC were stimulated with viral peptide pools, and antigen-specific CD4+ T cell clonotypes were then identified by expansion using TCR sequencing. After roughly 11 days of culture, CD4+ T cells were isolated with the EasySep CD4+ T cell isolation kit. Each participant received two doses of an mRNA SARS-CoV-2 vaccine, either BNT162b2 or mRNA-1273. The library was built by means of the immunoSEQ multiplex PCR assay. TCRdb re-hosts the immuneACCESS table, in-frame sequences only. Its copies lack some clones; in the studies checked, an unresolved V gene accounts for under half of them, and the cause for the rest is not known. Across this sample there are 26,000 or so clones, with around 82% seen only once. Together, the top ten hold over 1.3% of the sample.

The antigens these receptors bind are not known. The sequencing used CD4+ T cells from PBMCs cultured with HCoV-NL63 spike peptides, collected after COVID-19 vaccination. The label giving this sample's cell subset or site can be read as: HCoV-NL63 spike overlapping peptide pool stimulation. The receptors stem from a human donor who received a COVID-19 vaccine. Some clones in this sample may be carry-over from other donors' samples.

V gene TRBV5-1 combines with J gene TRBJ2-6; D may be TRBD1 (5 bases). The germline gives CDR1 SGHRS, CDR2 YFSETQ. V was shortened by 0 bases and J by 1 base, with 8 bases between the two germline ends. There are 16 residues in the CDR3. CDR3 loop: CASSLVAGSGANVLTF. The DNA for the CDR3 is TGCGCCAGCAGCTTGGTTGCAGGGTCTGGGGCCAACGTCCTGACTTTC.

The chain employs TRBV5-1 and TRBJ1-2; 9 positions agree with TRBD1. The germline gives CDR1 SGHRS, CDR2 YFSETQ. The J segment lost 6 bases and the V segment lost 4 bases, leaving 7 bases of the junction unmatched. This CDR3 is 14 amino acids long. The CDR3 reads CASSRPDRGDGYTF. For the CDR3, the DNA is TGCGCCAGCAGCCGACCGGACAGGGGAGATGGCTACACCTTC.

The genes are TRBV18 and TRBJ1-1; 8 bases are a match to TRBD1. CDR1 and CDR2 from the germline V gene are KGHSH and LQKENI. The J segment lost 10 bases and the V segment lost 5 bases, leaving 6 bases of the junction unmatched. The CDR3 is 12 residues long. The CDR3: CASSSDRAIAFF. The CDR3 bases are TGTGCCAGCTCATCGGACAGGGCGATAGCTTTCTTT.

This chain uses TRBV7-2 with TRBJ1-2; a possible D gene is TRBD1 (6 bases). V lost 3 bases to trimming and J lost 3 bases, with 14 bases between them. The germline V gene has CDR1 SGHTA and CDR2 FQGNSA. The CDR3 length is 15 residues. The CDR3 spells CASSFYGQKYYGYTF. The CDR3 DNA follows: TGTGCCAGCAGCTTCTACGGACAGAAATACTATGGCTACACCTTC.

The V gene is TRBV2, the J gene TRBJ1-1; the D is unclear. Looked up from germline, CDR1 is SNHLY and CDR2 is FYNNEI. The V gene lost 7 bases and the J gene lost 1 base, with 13 bases spanning the gap. The CDR3 length is 14 residues. The CDR3 spells CASTDWPTNTEAFF. CDR3 coding DNA: TGTGCCAGCACTGATTGGCCGACGAACACTGAAGCTTTCTTT.

This chain joins TRBV30 and TRBJ1-4; D unresolved. Germline loops: CDR1 GTSNPN, CDR2 SVGIG (reference sequence). The V and J ends lost 0 bases and 4 bases respectively, with 12 bases between them. This CDR3 is 15 amino acids long. CDR3 nucleotides: TGTGCCTGGAGTGTACTCTGGGGTCGTAATGAAAAACTGTTTTTT. Its protein product is CAWSVLWGRNEKLFF.

The CDR3 DNA is TGTGCCAGTACCACAGGGGCTCGCACTGAAGCTTTCTTT. This sequence encodes CASTTGARTEAFF. This chain uses TRBV19 with TRBJ1-1, with 7 bases that match TRBD1. Germline V gives CDR1 LNHDA, CDR2 SQIVND (reference sequence). The CDR3 sequence is 13 residues long. After removal of 7 bases from V and 4 bases from J, the junction contained 6 bases not matched to a gene.

This chain uses TRBV5-1 with TRBJ2-3; D is possibly TRBD2 (6 bases). The CDR3 has 15 residues. V was clipped by 2 bases and J by 1 base, with 11 bases between them. Per the germline V gene, CDR1 is SGHRS and CDR2 is YFSETQ. The CDR3 DNA reads as TGCGCCAGCAGCTTCCGGACGGGGGGCACAGATACGCAGTATTTT. Protein product: CASSFRTGGTDTQYF.

This chain uses TRBV27 with TRBJ1-6; 9 bases are shared with TRBD1. Germline V CDR1 and CDR2: MNHEY, SMNVEV (reference sequence). V lost 6 bases to trimming and J lost 10 bases; unmatched junction nucleotides: 10. This CDR3 contains 15 residues. CDR3 loop: CASSERGQGGSPLHF. The DNA for the CDR3 is TGTGCCAGCAGCGAGAGGGGACAGGGTGGATCACCCCTCCACTTT.

The rearrangement joins TRBV27 to TRBJ1-5, with 8 positions matching TRBD1. The CDR3 runs 14 residues. Looked up from germline, CDR1 is MNHEY and CDR2 is SMNVEV (reference sequence). The J segment lost 7 bases and the V segment lost 5 bases, leaving 7 bases of the junction unmatched. The CDR3: CASSLQGEEQPQHF. For the CDR3, the DNA is TGTGCCAGCAGTCTACAGGGGGAAGAACAGCCCCAGCATTTT.

This chain connects TRBV10-2 to TRBJ1-2, with 7 bases identical to TRBD1. J was trimmed by 2 bases and V by 10 bases; bases with no gene match: 10. CDR3 length: 14 residues. Per the germline V gene, CDR1 is WSHSY and CDR2 is SAAADI. Here the CDR3 DNA reads TGCGCCACCAAAACGTTGACAGGGAACTATGGCTACACCTTC. Translating gives CATKTLTGNYGYTF.

This chain uses TRBV19 with TRBJ1-3; D is possibly TRBD1 (6 bases). The CDR3 spans 14 residues. Per germline, CDR1 LNHDA and CDR2 SQIVND (reference sequence). The V end was cut by 5 bases, the J end by 6 bases, with 14 bases between. CDR3: CASSDRGWQNTIYF. CDR3 nucleotide sequence: TGTGCCAGTAGTGATAGGGGGTGGCAAAACACCATATATTTT.

The J gene is TRBJ1-1, the V gene TRBV11-1; weak D call: TRBD1 (5 bases). Germline CDR1 and CDR2: SGHAT and FQDESV (reference sequence). CDR3 length: 13 residues. V shed 2 bases and J shed 8 bases, with 12 bases lying between them. The CDR3 DNA reads as TGTGCCAGCAGCTTACTAAAGGGGATGGAAGCTTTCTTT. Translated, it gives CASSLLKGMEAFF.

Only one count was recorded for this clone. The chain combines TRBV6-5 with TRBJ2-7; no reliable D call. Germline lookup yields CDR1 MNHEY and CDR2 SVGAGI. The V gene lost 7 bases and the J gene lost 2 bases, with 18 bases spanning the gap. The CDR3 consists of 15 residues. CDR3: CASKPGPILPYEQYV. The DNA of the CDR3 is TGTGCCAGCAAGCCCGGACCAATCCTACCCTACGAGCAGTACGTC.

The sample holds a few counts of this clone. The chain carries TRBV5-1 and TRBJ1-1; a weak D match, TRBD1 (6 bases). V was cut by 0 bases and J by 2 bases, with 14 bases left in between. The CDR3 sequence is 16 residues long. The germline CDR1 and CDR2 sequences are SGHRS and YFSETQ. CDR3 sequence: CASSLGGRGTNTEAFF. CDR3 bases: TGCGCCAGCAGCTTGGGGGGACGGGGGACAAACACTGAAGCTTTCTTT.

J is TRBJ1-1 and V is TRBV7-3, with a tentative D call TRBD1 (5 bases). The germline CDR1 and CDR2 sequences are SGHTA and FQGTGA. The length of the CDR3 is 16 residues. Trimming stripped 5 bases from V and 1 base from J, with 17 bases between. The CDR3 loop reads CASSPSRGMGNTEAFF. CDR3 sequence (DNA): TGTGCCAGCAGCCCCTCTCGGGGGATGGGGAACACTGAAGCTTTCTTT.

The genes are TRBV29-1 and TRBJ2-2; 8 nucleotides align to TRBD2. Germline V gene data show CDR1 as SQVTM and CDR2 as ANQGSEA. CDR3 length: 15 residues. V lost 4 bases and J lost 0; bases outside the gene matches: 4. The DNA for the CDR3 is TGCAGCGTTGGACGGGGGGGGTCGAACACCGGGGAGCTGTTTTTT. It is translated as CSVGRGGSNTGELFF.

V gene TRBV19 combines with J gene TRBJ2-5; 16 bases fit TRBD2. Per the germline V gene, CDR1 is LNHDA and CDR2 is SQIVND (reference sequence). The CDR3 loop spans 17 amino acids. V shed 10 bases, J shed 9 bases, and the junction held 17 bases outside the gene matches. CDR3 in DNA: TGTGCCACGAAACCGGGACTAGCGGGGGGGAACCAAGGGGCCCAGTACTTC. The encoded protein is CATKPGLAGGNQGAQYF.

The J gene is TRBJ2-7, the V gene TRBV6-5; TRBD1 agrees at 7 bases. This CDR3 spans 15 amino acids. Germline V gives CDR1 MNHEY, CDR2 SVGAGI. The junction had 8 bases not matched to a gene; V was cut back by 6 bases and J by 0 bases. The CDR3 region is CASRIDRVSSYEQYV. In DNA, the CDR3 is TGTGCCAGCAGGATAGACAGGGTGAGCTCCTACGAGCAGTACGTC.

The V gene is TRBV9, the J gene TRBJ2-1; D not certain. Germline CDR1 reads SGDLS; CDR2 reads YYNGEE. The CDR3 runs to 13 residues. V dropped 4 bases and J dropped 9 bases, with 14 bases sitting between them. DNA of the CDR3: TGTGCCAGCAGCCCCCGCGGTACGGGTGAGCAGTTCTTC. It specifies CASSPRGTGEQFF.

V gene TRBV7-9 combines with J gene TRBJ1-3; perhaps TRBD1 as D (6 bases). The germline CDR1 and CDR2 sequences are SEHNR and FQNEAQ (reference sequence). V gave up 4 bases and J gave up 0 bases, with 13 bases separating them. The CDR3 loop spans 16 amino acids. CDR3 region: CASSSTGTLSGNTIYF. The CDR3 coding sequence is TGTGCCAGCAGCTCTACGGGGACACTCTCTGGAAACACCATATATTTT.

The rearrangement joins TRBV7-2 to TRBJ2-2; the D is unclear. V was trimmed by 4 bases and J by 0 bases, leaving 6 bases between them. In germline, CDR1 is SGHTA, CDR2 FQGNSA. The CDR3 length is 14 residues. In DNA, the CDR3 is TGTGCCAGCAGCTCGCCCGCGAACACCGGGGAGCTGTTTTTT. Its translation is CASSSPANTGELFF. The full variable domain, its missing parts supplied by reference TRBV7-2 and TRBJ2-2, is GAGVSQSPSNKVTEKGKDVELRCDPISGHTALYWYRQSLGQGLEFLIYFQGNSAPDKSGLPSDRFSAERTGGSVSTLTIQRTQQEDSAVYLCASSSPANTGELFFGEGSRLTVL.

The V call is TRBV7-2, the J call TRBJ1-2; 7 bases line up with TRBD1. This CDR3 has 13 residues. V gave up 5 bases and J gave up 7 bases; unmatched junction bases: 7. Germline CDR1 is SGHTA and CDR2 is FQGNSA. This CDR3 is CASSLDRDSGYTF. Written as DNA, the CDR3 is TGTGCCAGCAGCCTCGACAGGGACTCTGGCTACACCTTC.

V gene TRBV4-2 combines with J gene TRBJ2-3; no reliable D call. V was cut by 1 base and J by 6 bases, with 14 bases left in between. The CDR3 covers 15 residues. Germline V gene data show CDR1 as LGHNA and CDR2 as YNFKEQ. The DNA for the CDR3 is TGTGCCAGCAGCCAAGGGGCGCTGATGGGGGATACGCAGTATTTT. Protein sequence: CASSQGALMGDTQYF.

The J gene is TRBJ2-2, the V gene TRBV30; D might be TRBD1 (5 bases). There are 13 residues in the CDR3. The V and J ends lost 2 bases and 5 bases respectively, with 9 bases between them. Germline CDR1 reads GTSNPN; CDR2 reads SVGIG (reference sequence). The CDR3 protein is CAWSPGRTGELFF. In DNA form, the CDR3 reads TGTGCCTGGAGTCCAGGGCGGACCGGGGAGCTGTTTTTT.

This chain links TRBV29-1 with TRBJ2-1; TRBD1 might be the D (5 bases). V was shortened by 0 bases and J by 6 bases, with 18 bases between the two germline ends. The CDR3 extends over 16 amino acids. The germline CDR1 and CDR2 sequences are SQVTM and ANQGSEA. The CDR3 reads CSVEEGLRVIGNEQFF. The CDR3 nucleotides are TGCAGCGTTGAAGAGGGGCTCAGGGTGATCGGCAATGAGCAGTTCTTC.

The chain recombines TRBV4-1 with TRBJ1-4, with 9 bases fitting TRBD1. The trim removed 2 bases at V and 7 bases at J, leaving 11 bases unmatched. CDR1 and CDR2 (germline): MGHRA, YSYEKL. This CDR3 contains 17 residues. This CDR3 is CASSQYTLGQGFEKLFF. Written as DNA, the CDR3 is TGCGCCAGCAGCCAATATACGTTGGGACAGGGATTTGAAAAACTGTTTTTT.

This chain joins TRBV29-1 and TRBJ1-4; possibly TRBD1 for D (6 bases). The CDR3 is 13 amino acids. Trimming took 7 bases from V and 2 from J, leaving 11 bases between them. Germline V gene sequence: CDR1 SQVTM, CDR2 ANQGSEA. Written as DNA, the CDR3 is TGCAGCGCAGGGGATAGCACTAATGAAAAACTGTTTTTT. It yields the protein CSAGDSTNEKLFF.

The rearrangement joins TRBV4-1 to TRBJ2-5; 9 bases map to TRBD2. Germline lookup yields CDR1 MGHRA and CDR2 YSYEKL. Germline trimming cut 3 bases from V and 2 bases from J; bases unmatched to any gene: 10. The CDR3 is 17 residues long. CDR3 nucleotide sequence: TGCGCCAGCAGCCAGGGTCCGGTAGCGGGGGTTCAAGAGACCCAGTACTTC. Residues: CASSQGPVAGVQETQYF.